One sample yielded the 10 T cell receptor beta chains listed below, sequenced in a study of blood T cell repertoires in COVID-19. The repertoire was sequenced with immunoSEQ multiplex PCR; TCRdb's copy has only in-frame clones and lacks some. This table holds approximately 110,000 clones, around 86% found once. The sequencing sample was made of peripheral blood. These receptors came from a middle-aged man with acute or convalescent COVID-19.

This chain connects TRBV6-5 to TRBJ2-4; TRBD2 matches at 10 bases. The CDR3 is 15 residues long. J was trimmed by 6 bases and V by 7 bases; bases with no gene match: 9. CDR1 MNHEY and CDR2 SVGAGI come from the germline V gene. The CDR3 region is CASKPGLALGNIQYF. DNA of the CDR3: TGTGCCAGCAAGCCGGGACTAGCGCTCGGAAACATTCAGTACTTC.

The chain couples TRBV19 to TRBJ2-1; possible D gene TRBD2, 5 bases. V was clipped by 7 bases and J by 7 bases, with 17 bases between them. The CDR3 covers 14 residues. Germline V CDR1 and CDR2: LNHDA, SQIVND (reference sequence). Here the CDR3 reads CASITGSPRNEQFF. CDR3 DNA: TGTGCCAGTATCACGGGATCTCCTCGGAATGAGCAGTTCTTC.

This chain links TRBV7-9 with TRBJ1-5; no firm D call. V lost 4 bases to trimming and J lost 0 bases, with 10 bases between them. This CDR3 has 15 amino acids. Germline V lookup: CDR1 SEHNR, CDR2 FQNEAQ (reference sequence). Written as DNA, the CDR3 is TGTGCCAGCAGCTCCACTGACAATAGCAATCAGCCCCAGCATTTT. Protein product: CASSSTDNSNQPQHF.

The V gene is TRBV6-5, the J gene TRBJ2-1, with 10 bases lining up with TRBD2. Unmatched junction bases numbered 5, after V lost 5 bases and J lost 4 bases. CDR3 length equals 15 residues. CDR1 and CDR2 from the germline V gene are MNHEY and SVGAGI. The CDR3 loop reads CASSPIAGGYNEQFF. The CDR3, as DNA: TGTGCCAGCAGTCCCATAGCGGGGGGTTACAATGAGCAGTTCTTC.

V usage is TRBV4-1 and J usage is TRBJ1-4; TRBD1 is a possible D gene (5 bases). Trimming left V 0 bases short and J 8 bases short, with 13 bases between. The CDR3 has 15 amino acids. The germline V gene encodes CDR1 MGHRA and CDR2 YSYEKL. The CDR3 here is CASSQEATVWEKLFF. The DNA for the CDR3 is TGCGCCAGCAGCCAAGAAGCGACAGTATGGGAAAAACTGTTTTTT.

In its sample, this clone was seen a few times. The chain links TRBV28 to TRBJ2-2; D is ambiguous. V dropped 7 bases and J dropped 0 bases, with 15 bases sitting between them. Germline values: CDR1 MDHEN, CDR2 SYDVKM. The CDR3 contains 16 residues. CDR3 in amino acids: CASISRGQANTGELFF. In DNA, the CDR3 is TGTGCCAGCATTTCCCGTGGGCAGGCGAACACCGGGGAGCTGTTTTTT.

V is TRBV6-6 and J is TRBJ1-5; weak D call: TRBD1 (6 bases). The CDR3 spans 16 residues. CDR1 is MNHNY, CDR2 SVGAGI, per germline (reference sequence). Trimming took off 2 bases at V and 4 bases at J, with 15 bases between the two ends. In DNA, the CDR3 is TGTGCCAGCAGTTACGAGGGGGGGCGGCGTAATCAGCCCCAGCATTTT. This translates into CASSYEGGRRNQPQHF.

The chain combines TRBV27 with TRBJ1-2, with no clear D. The CDR3 spans 13 residues. V was shortened by 7 bases and J by 2 bases, with 11 bases between the two germline ends. Per the germline V gene, CDR1 is MNHEY and CDR2 is SMNVEV (reference sequence). For the CDR3, the DNA is TGTGCCAGCATGAGCACGGGGAACTATGGCTACACCTTC. This translates into CASMSTGNYGYTF.

V usage is TRBV4-1 and J usage is TRBJ2-2, with TRBD1 matching 12 bases. Germline loops: CDR1 MGHRA, CDR2 YSYEKL. The CDR3 is 17 amino acids. Germline trimming cut 2 bases from V and 8 bases from J; bases unmatched to any gene: 9. CDR3 DNA: TGCGCCAGCAGCCAAACCGGGACAGGGGGCGGTGTAGGGGAGCTGTTTTTT. It is translated as CASSQTGTGGGVGELFF.

This rearrangement joins TRBV5-1 to TRBJ2-7, with TRBD1 matching 9 bases. Germline V gene lookup returns CDR1 SGHRS and CDR2 YFSETQ. Unmatched junction bases numbered 5, after V lost 5 bases and J lost 2 bases. CDR3 length: 14 amino acids. In DNA, the CDR3 is TGCGCCAGCAGAGGGGACAGGGTAACCTACGAGCAGTACTTC. It yields the protein CASRGDRVTYEQYF. Variable domain in full (rest from reference TRBV5-1 and TRBJ2-7): KAGVTQTPRYLIKTRGQQVTLSCSPISGHRSVSWYQQTPGQGLQFLFEYFSETQRNKGNFPGRFSGRQFSNSRSEMNVSTLELGDSALYLCASRGDRVTYEQYFGPGTRLTVT.